This T cell receptor (beta chain) emerged from a study of T cell changes during pregnancy in multiple sclerosis (dated by TCRdb to about 2019). About the investigation overall: The study examined how the T cell repertoire changed over the course of pregnancy in women with multiple sclerosis.

CDR1 and CDR2, per the germline V gene (reference sequence), are MNHNY and SVGAGI. The CDR3 starts with the cysteine, ends with the phenylalanine, and has 13 residues. The sequence is cut down to CDR3 DNA, 39 bases in frame from base 1. Ends trimmed: V by 7 bases, J by 6 bases; bases unmatched to a gene: 5. About this clone itself: Its antigen target is currently unknown. No qualities accompany the bases; no much larger clone lies one base away.

The method behind the library was the immunoSEQ multiplex PCR assay. TCRdb stores this immuneACCESS table with in-frame sequences only. Part of the clones is absent; in the studies checked, under half of the shortfall reflects unresolved V genes, and no reason is known for the rest. The sample contains about 75,000 clones, under 95% of them found a single time. The ten largest clones represent 0.43% of the sample. This clonotype was sampled from a female donor with multiple sclerosis, enrolled in a pregnancy study. The chain couples TRBV6-6 to TRBJ2-2; 7 central bases correspond to TRBD1. Here the sequenced sample was CD4+ T cells from peripheral blood mononuclear cells, taken before pregnancy. The DNA sequence is given as TGTGCCAGCAAACTACAGGGGTCCGGGGAGCTGTTTTTT. The translation is CASKLQGSGELFF.